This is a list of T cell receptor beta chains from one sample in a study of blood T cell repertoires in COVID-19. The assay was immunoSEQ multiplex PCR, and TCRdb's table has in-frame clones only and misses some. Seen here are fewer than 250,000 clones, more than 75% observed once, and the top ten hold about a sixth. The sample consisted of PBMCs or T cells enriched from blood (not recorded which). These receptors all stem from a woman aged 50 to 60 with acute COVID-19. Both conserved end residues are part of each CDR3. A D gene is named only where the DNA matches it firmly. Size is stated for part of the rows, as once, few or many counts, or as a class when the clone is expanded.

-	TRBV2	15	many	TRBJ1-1	TGTGCCAGCAGGAGGACCGGGACACTGAACACTGAAGCTTTCTTT	CASRRTGTLNTEAFF
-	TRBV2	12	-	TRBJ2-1	TGTGCCAGCAGTCCCAGTGACAATGAGCAGTTCTTC	CASSPSDNEQFF
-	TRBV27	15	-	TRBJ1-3	TGTGCCAGCAGTTTGCAGGGCCTCTCTGGAAACACCATATATTTT	CASSLQGLSGNTIYF
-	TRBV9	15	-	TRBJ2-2	TGTGCCAGCAGCGTACAGGGTATCAGTGACGGGGAGCTGTTTTTT	CASSVQGISDGELFF
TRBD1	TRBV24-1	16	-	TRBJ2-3	TGTGCCACCAGTGATAGGACAGGGGGCGGCCCAGATACGCAGTATTTT	CATSDRTGGGPDTQYF
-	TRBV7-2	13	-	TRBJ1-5	TGTGCCAGCAGCTCCGGTTACAGGCAGCCCCAGCATTTT	CASSSGYRQPQHF
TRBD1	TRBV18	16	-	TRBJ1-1	TGTGCCAGCTCGCCGACCAGGGGGCGCCAGGGGACTGAAGCTTTCTTT	CASSPTRGRQGTEAFF
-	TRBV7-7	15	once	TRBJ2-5	TGTGCTAGCAGCTTAGCGCGGGGAGTGAGTGAGACCCAGTACTTC	CASSLARGVSETQYF
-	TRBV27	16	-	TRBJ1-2	TGTGCCAGCAGTCACCAACCGGCAGCGGCGGGGACTGGCTACACCTTC	CASSHQPAAAGTGYTF
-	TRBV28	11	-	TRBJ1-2	TGTGCCAGCACCACGGGGTTCGGCTACACCTTC	CASTTGFGYTF
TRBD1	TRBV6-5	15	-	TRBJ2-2	TGTGCCAGCAGTCAGCGACAGGGGAACACCGGGGAGCTGTTTTTT	CASSQRQGNTGELFF
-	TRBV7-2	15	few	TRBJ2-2	TGTGCCAGCAGCTTTCAATCAGGGTTAAAGGCCCAGCTGTTTTTT	CASSFQSGLKAQLFF
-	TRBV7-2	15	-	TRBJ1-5	TGTGCCAGCAGCTTAGGGCTAGGCGGCTATCAGCCCCAGCATTTT	CASSLGLGGYQPQHF
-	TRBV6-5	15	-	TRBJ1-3	TGTGCCAGCATGAAGGCAGACAGCTCTGGAAACACCATATATTTT	CASMKADSSGNTIYF
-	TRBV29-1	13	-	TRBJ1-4	TGCAGCGTTGGGACACTCTTGGATGAAAAACTGTTTTTT	CSVGTLLDEKLFF
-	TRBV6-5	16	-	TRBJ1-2	TGTGCCAGCAGTTACTCGATGGGGGGGGGAAGCTATGGCTACACCTTC	CASSYSMGGGSYGYTF
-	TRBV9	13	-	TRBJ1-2	TGTGCCAGCCAGGAGCGGGGTGGGTATGGCTACACCTTC	CASQERGGYGYTF
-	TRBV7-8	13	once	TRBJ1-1	TGTGCCAGCAGCCACGGACGGGACTATGAAGCTTTCTTT	CASSHGRDYEAFF
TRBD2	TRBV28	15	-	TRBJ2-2	TGTGCCAGCAGTTTAGCGGGGGGCCGCACCGGGGAGCTGTTTTTT	CASSLAGGRTGELFF
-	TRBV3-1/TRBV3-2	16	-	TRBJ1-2	TGTGCCAGCAGCCCTAAGTGGGGGGGCCCTAACTATGGCTACACCTTC	CASSPKWGGPNYGYTF
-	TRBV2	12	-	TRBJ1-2	TGTGCCAGCAAAGACACCTTTGCTGGCTACACCTTC	CASKDTFAGYTF
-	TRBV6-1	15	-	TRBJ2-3	TGTGCCAGCAGTGAAGGGCCCGAGGGGGCAGATACGCAGTATTTT	CASSEGPEGADTQYF
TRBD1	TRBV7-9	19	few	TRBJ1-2	TGTGCCAGCAGCTTTAGCTCGGGACAGGACCCTAAGGCTAACTATGGCTACACCTTC	CASSFSSGQDPKANYGYTF
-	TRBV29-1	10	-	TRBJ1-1	TGCAGCGTTGATATCACTGAAGCTTTCTTT	CSVDITEAFF
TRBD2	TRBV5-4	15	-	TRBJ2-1	TGTGCCAGCAGCCTAGCGGGGGGGGCCTACAATGAGCAGTTCTTC	CASSLAGGAYNEQFF
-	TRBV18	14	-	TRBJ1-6	TGTGCCAGCTCCTCGACAGGCAATAATTCACCCCTCCACTTT	CASSSTGNNSPLHF